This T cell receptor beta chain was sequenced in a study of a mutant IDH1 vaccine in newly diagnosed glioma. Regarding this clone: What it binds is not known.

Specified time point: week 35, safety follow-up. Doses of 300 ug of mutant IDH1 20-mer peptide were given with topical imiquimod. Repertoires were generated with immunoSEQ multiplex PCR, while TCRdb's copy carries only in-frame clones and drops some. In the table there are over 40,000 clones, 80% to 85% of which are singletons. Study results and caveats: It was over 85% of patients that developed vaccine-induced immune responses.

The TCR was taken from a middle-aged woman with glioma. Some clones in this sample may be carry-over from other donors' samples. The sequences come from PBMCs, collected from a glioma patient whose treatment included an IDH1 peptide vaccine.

The CDR3 region has the DNA TGTGCCTGGAGGCTCCGGAACACTGAAGCTTTCTTT. Its translation: CAWRLRNTEAFF. The chain employs TRBV30 and TRBJ1-1; D is unclear. The germline CDR1 and CDR2 sequences are GTSNPN and SVGIG (reference sequence). V was clipped by 3 bases and J by 1 base, with 6 bases between them. The length of the CDR3 is 12 residues.